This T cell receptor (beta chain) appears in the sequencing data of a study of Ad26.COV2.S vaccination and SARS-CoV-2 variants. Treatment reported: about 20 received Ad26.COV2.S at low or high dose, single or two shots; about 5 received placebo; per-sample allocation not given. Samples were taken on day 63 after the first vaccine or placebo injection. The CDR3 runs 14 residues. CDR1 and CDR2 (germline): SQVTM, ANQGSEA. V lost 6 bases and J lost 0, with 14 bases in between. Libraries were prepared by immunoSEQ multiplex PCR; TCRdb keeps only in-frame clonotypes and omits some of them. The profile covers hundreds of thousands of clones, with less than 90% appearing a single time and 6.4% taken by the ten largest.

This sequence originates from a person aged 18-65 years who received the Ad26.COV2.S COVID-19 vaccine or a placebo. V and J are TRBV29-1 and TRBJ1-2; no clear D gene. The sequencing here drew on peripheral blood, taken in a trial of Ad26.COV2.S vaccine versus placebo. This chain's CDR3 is CSVRLLPANYGYTF. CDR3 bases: TGCAGCGTCCGCCTCTTACCGGCTAACTATGGCTACACCTTC.